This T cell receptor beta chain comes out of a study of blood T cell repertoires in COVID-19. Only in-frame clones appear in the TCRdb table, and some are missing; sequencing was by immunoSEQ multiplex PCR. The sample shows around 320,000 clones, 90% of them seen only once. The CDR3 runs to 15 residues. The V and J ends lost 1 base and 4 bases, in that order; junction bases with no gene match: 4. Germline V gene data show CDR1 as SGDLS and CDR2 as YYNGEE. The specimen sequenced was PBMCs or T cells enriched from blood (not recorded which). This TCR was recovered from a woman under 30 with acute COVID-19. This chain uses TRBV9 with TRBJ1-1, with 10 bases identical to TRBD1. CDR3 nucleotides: TGTGCCAGCAGCGTATGGGACAGGGGCGGCACTGAAGCTTTCTTT. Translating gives CASSVWDRGGTEAFF.